Following are 30 T cell receptor beta chains from one sample sequenced in a study of T cells in Graves' hyperthyroidism and ophthalmopathy. Using RNA transcripts as the source, TCR beta CDR3 regions were amplified. The primer set for the first-round RT-PCR of the TCR CDR3 was HTBI. TCRdb used MiXCR to reprocess the multiplex PCR reads, holding one entry per CDR3 protein. The data contain more than 500,000 distinct CDR3 sequences, about 16% of them seen just once; the ten biggest clones take up around 28%. Sequenced material: blood. These receptors all come from a woman younger than 45 with Graves' ophthalmopathy.

There are many counts of this clonotype. The chain combines TRBV7-3 with TRBJ2-2; TRBD2 agrees at 7 bases. CDR3 length equals 17 residues. The ends lost 4 bases at V and 2 bases at J; junction bases unmatched: 10. Germline-derived CDR1 and CDR2 are SGHTA and FQGTGA. The CDR3 DNA follows: TGTGCCAGCAGCTCTAGAGCCGGGACTACTAACACCGGGGAGCTGTTTTTT. It yields the protein CASSSRAGTTNTGELFF.

This clonotype has a handful of counts. The J gene is TRBJ1-5, the V gene TRBV20-1; D is perhaps TRBD1 (5 bases). The germline V gene has CDR1 DFQATT and CDR2 SNEGSKA (reference sequence). With 4 bases removed from V and 0 bases from J, the gap between germline ends came to 13 bases. The CDR3 is 15 amino acids. CDR3 amino acids: CSAIPGKVSNQPQHF. CDR3 DNA sequence: TGCAGTGCTATACCAGGGAAGGTTAGCAATCAGCCCCAGCATTTT.

The chain recombines TRBV5-5 with TRBJ2-3; 9 positions match TRBD1. CDR3 length: 16 amino acids. CDR1 and CDR2 from the germline V gene are SGHKS and YYEKEE (reference sequence). The V segment lost 0 bases and the J segment 6 bases; nucleotides outside the gene matches: 8. The CDR3 DNA sequence: TGTGCCAGCAGCTTGGAGCGGACAGGGGTGGGGGATACGCAGTATTTT. Protein product: CASSLERTGVGDTQYF.

This clonotype was seen repeatedly, ten times or more. The genes are TRBV5-5 and TRBJ2-7; TRBD2 matches at 9 bases. The CDR3 loop spans 14 amino acids. The junction had 0 bases not matched to a gene; V was cut back by 1 base and J by 1 base. Looked up from germline, CDR1 is SGHKS and CDR2 is YYEKEE (reference sequence). CDR3 region: CASSLLAGSYEQYF. In DNA form, the CDR3 reads TGTGCCAGCAGCTTGCTAGCGGGATCCTACGAGCAGTACTTC.

Ten or more counts support this clonotype. V gene TRBV20-1 combines with J gene TRBJ2-1; 7 bases map to TRBD1. Germline CDR1 and CDR2: DFQATT and SNEGSKA (reference sequence). V gave up 3 bases and J gave up 0 bases; unmatched junction bases: 5. The CDR3 is 15 amino acids. The CDR3 protein is CSASPQGSSYNEQFF. The CDR3 nucleotides read TGCAGTGCTAGCCCACAGGGGAGCTCCTACAATGAGCAGTTCTTC.

This clonotype was observed a few times. The chain links TRBV6-1 to TRBJ2-7, with TRBD1 matching 7 bases. V lost 5 bases to trimming and J lost 4 bases; unmatched junction nucleotides: 11. Germline values: CDR1 MNHNS, CDR2 SASEGT. CDR3 length: 15 residues. The CDR3 region has the DNA TGTGCCAGCAGTTCCCCACGGACAGGAAGATACGAGCAGTACTTC. It is translated as CASSSPRTGRYEQYF.

The V gene is TRBV9, the J gene TRBJ1-2; perhaps TRBD1 as D (5 bases). The ends were cut back, 0 bases at V and 8 bases at J, with 14 bases in the middle. Germline V lookup: CDR1 SGDLS, CDR2 YYNGEE. The CDR3 contains 14 residues. The CDR3 region is CASSVDRGESGYTF. The DNA of the CDR3 is TGTGCCAGCAGCGTAGACCGGGGGGAGAGCGGCTACACCTTC.

About this clonotype itself: This may stem from a read error, because a much larger clone lies one nucleotide away. Because it lacks the conserved phenylalanine or tryptophan at the end, this CDR3 is likely a read error. The chain employs TRBV20-1 and TRBJ1-2, with TRBD1 matching over 8 bases. The germline gives CDR1 DFQATT, CDR2 SNEGSKA (reference sequence). V shed 3 bases and J 8 bases; nucleotides not matched to a gene: 11. The CDR3 contains 14 residues. CDR3 loop: CSASYIQGVKGYTL. Here the CDR3 DNA reads TGCAGTGCTAGCTACATACAGGGGGTAAAGGGCTACACCCTC.

Many counts were recorded for this clonotype. The gene calls are TRBV20-1 and TRBJ2-7; 7 bases align to TRBD1. The CDR3 runs 13 residues. Trimming took 6 bases from V and 4 from J; bases not matched to a gene: 9. Germline V gives CDR1 DFQATT, CDR2 SNEGSKA (reference sequence). The CDR3, as DNA: TGCAGTGCCCCGAGGACAGGTATTTACGAGCAGTACTTC. Residues: CSAPRTGIYEQYF.

This clonotype came up a few times. The chain carries TRBV20-1 and TRBJ2-2, with D tentatively TRBD2 (7 bases). The CDR3 extends over 17 amino acids. V lost 2 bases to trimming and J lost 3 bases, with 19 bases between them. Germline CDR1 and CDR2: DFQATT and SNEGSKA (reference sequence). The DNA of the CDR3 is TGCAGTGCTAGACTCCCGGTGGGGGGGGGGCACACCGGGGAGCTGTTTTTT. Its translation is CSARLPVGGGHTGELFF.

This clonotype was seen ten or more times. The CDR3: CSALDIGFNEKLFF. CDR3 coding DNA: TGCAGTGCGTTGGACATCGGATTTAATGAAAAACTGTTTTTT. The chain couples TRBV20-1 to TRBJ1-4; D is possibly TRBD1 (5 bases). This CDR3 has 14 residues. Germline V gene lookup returns CDR1 DFQATT and CDR2 SNEGSKA (reference sequence). The V gene lost 6 bases and the J gene lost 4 bases, with 15 bases spanning the gap.

This clonotype came up many times. The rearrangement uses TRBV11-3 and TRBJ2-2; tentatively, D is TRBD1 (6 bases). Germline V lookup: CDR1 SGHNT, CDR2 YENEEA. The CDR3 totals 16 residues. V lost 5 bases and J lost 1, with 14 bases in between. The DNA of the CDR3 is TGTGCCAGCAGCCCGTGGGGGCCAGAGAACACCGGGGAGCTGTTTTTT. This translates into CASSPWGPENTGELFF.

This clonotype came up many times. The rearrangement joins TRBV20-1 to TRBJ1-6; 11 bases agree with TRBD1. V lost 3 bases, J lost 2 bases, and 6 bases stayed unmatched. CDR1 DFQATT and CDR2 SNEGSKA come from the germline V gene (reference sequence). The CDR3 sequence is 17 residues long. CDR3 sequence (DNA): TGCAGTGCTAGGTCAGGGACAGGGGGGACCTATAATTCACCCCTCCACTTT. This sequence encodes CSARSGTGGTYNSPLHF.

The rearrangement links TRBV19 to TRBJ2-3; D perhaps matches TRBD2 (5 bases). Germline assignment: CDR1 LNHDA and CDR2 SQIVND (reference sequence). There are 15 residues in the CDR3. Between the trimmed V and J ends, which lost 6 bases and 3 bases, there was a span of 16 bases. The CDR3 spells CASSETASGTDTQYF. The CDR3 DNA reads as TGTGCCAGTAGCGAGACTGCTTCGGGGACAGATACGCAGTATTTT. The variable domain in full, completed from reference TRBV19 and TRBJ2-3, reads DGGITQSPKYLFRKEGQNVTLSCEQNLNHDAMYWYRQDPGQGLRLIYYSQIVNDFQKGDIAEGYSVSREKKESFPLTVTSAQKNPTAFYLCASSETASGTDTQYFGPGTRLTVL.

This clonotype has ten or more counts. The V call is TRBV7-2, the J call TRBJ2-7, with 9 bases that match TRBD1. The CDR3 has 13 amino acids. Unmatched junction bases numbered 4, after V lost 6 bases and J lost 4 bases. CDR1 and CDR2 (germline): SGHTA, FQGNSA. The CDR3 region is CASSPQGAYEQYF. As DNA, the CDR3 is TGTGCCAGCAGTCCACAGGGGGCTTACGAGCAGTACTTC.

The V gene is TRBV6-1, the J gene TRBJ1-6, with 7 bases lining up with TRBD1. With 8 bases clipped from V and 0 bases from J, the junction kept 4 bases outside the gene matches. Per the germline V gene, CDR1 is MNHNS and CDR2 is SASEGT. The CDR3 is 15 amino acids. The CDR3 coding sequence is TGTGCCAGCTTGGACAGGCTCTCCTATAATTCACCCCTCCACTTT. Translated: CASLDRLSYNSPLHF.

This clonotype was seen at least ten times. The chain has TRBV29-1 and TRBJ2-3; D unclear. V lost 1 base to trimming and J lost 0 bases, with 8 bases between them. Germline loops: CDR1 SQVTM, CDR2 ANQGSEA. The CDR3 totals 14 residues. Written as DNA, the CDR3 is TGCAGCGTTGAAGGGGGAACTAGCACAGATACGCAGTATTTT. It encodes CSVEGGTSTDTQYF.

The table lists this clonotype with a few counts. The rearrangement joins TRBV4-2 to TRBJ1-6; 7 bases align to TRBD1. Germline CDR1 LGHNA, CDR2 YNFKEQ. The V and J ends lost 0 bases and 7 bases, in that order; junction bases with no gene match: 9. The CDR3 totals 17 residues. The CDR3 loop is CASSQDIATGRNSPLHF. The CDR3 DNA is TGTGCCAGCAGCCAAGATATAGCGACAGGGCGCAATTCACCCCTCCACTTT.

There are a few counts of this clonotype. CDR3 DNA: TGTGCCAGCAGCTTAGGGGCCTATATGGAAGCTTTCTTT. Translated: CASSLGAYMEAFF. The rearrangement joins TRBV7-6 to TRBJ1-1; no definite D call. Trimming took off 1 base at V and 8 bases at J, with 11 bases between the two ends. Germline V gene sequence: CDR1 SGHVS, CDR2 FNYEAQ. The CDR3 spans 13 residues.

The gene calls are TRBV7-2 and TRBJ2-3, with D hard to call. Trimming removed 1 base at V and 2 bases at J, with 13 bases between. Germline V lookup: CDR1 SGHTA, CDR2 FQGNSA. The length of the CDR3 is 16 residues. This chain's CDR3 is CASSLGKGSHTDTQYF. DNA of the CDR3: TGTGCCAGCAGCTTAGGGAAGGGTTCTCACACAGATACGCAGTATTTT.

The chain carries TRBV2 and TRBJ1-3, with D unresolved. Germline loops: CDR1 SNHLY, CDR2 FYNNEI. This CDR3 contains 13 residues. Trimming pared 3 bases from V and 0 bases from J, leaving 3 bases between. The CDR3 sequence is CASSDTSGNTIYF. CDR3 sequence (DNA): TGTGCCAGCAGTGATACCTCTGGAAACACCATATATTTT.

The chain employs TRBV12-5 and TRBJ2-6; 7 bases agree with TRBD2. The CDR3 spans 15 residues. The V and J ends lost 5 bases and 2 bases, in that order; junction bases with no gene match: 3. CDR1 is LGHNT and CDR2 is FRNRAP in the germline V gene. CDR3 DNA: TGTGCTAGTGGTCCGGGGGGAACTGGGGCCAACGTCCTGACTTTC. Residues: CASGPGGTGANVLTF.

This clonotype was seen at least ten times. V gene TRBV5-6 combines with J gene TRBJ2-3; TRBD1 might be the D (6 bases). Germline CDR1 SGHDT, CDR2 YYEEEE. The CDR3 extends over 16 amino acids. V was cut by 2 bases and J by 1 base, with 14 bases left in between. The chain's CDR3 is CASSLGGSGGTDTQYF. CDR3 in DNA: TGTGCCAGCAGCTTAGGGGGATCAGGCGGCACAGATACGCAGTATTTT.

Notes on this clonotype: A much larger clone sits a single nucleotide away, making a read error possible. The rearrangement links TRBV20-1 to TRBJ2-1; D not certain. Trimming stripped 3 bases from V and 3 bases from J, with 3 bases between. The length of the CDR3 is 11 residues. Germline CDR1 reads DFQATT; CDR2 reads SNEGSKA (reference sequence). CDR3 protein: CSASHYNEQFF. In DNA form, the CDR3 reads TGCAGTGCTAGCCACTACAATGAGCAGTTCTTC.

The rearrangement joins TRBV20-1 to TRBJ1-2, with 7 positions matching TRBD1. This CDR3 has 13 residues. Trimming cost V 3 bases and J 8 bases; bases outside gene matches: 9. Germline V gene data show CDR1 as DFQATT and CDR2 as SNEGSKA (reference sequence). The CDR3: CSARTRQGGGYTF. The CDR3, as DNA: TGCAGTGCTAGGACCAGACAGGGCGGCGGCTACACCTTC.

V and J are TRBV6-5 and TRBJ2-1, with D tentatively TRBD2 (6 bases). Trimming removed 2 bases at V and 1 base at J, with 9 bases between. The germline V gene encodes CDR1 MNHEY and CDR2 SVGAGI. This CDR3 comprises 15 residues. In nucleotides, the CDR3 is TGTGCCAGCAGTTACGGCGGGACGTCCTACAATGAGCAGTTCTTC. This translates into CASSYGGTSYNEQFF.

The genes are TRBV9 and TRBJ2-7; 9 bases match TRBD2. CDR1 SGDLS and CDR2 YYNGEE come from the germline V gene. The CDR3 runs 15 residues. Trimming cost V 6 bases and J 2 bases; bases outside gene matches: 9. CDR3 amino acids: CASTPEGGRAYEQYF. DNA of the CDR3: TGTGCCAGCACCCCCGAGGGCGGGAGGGCCTACGAGCAGTACTTC.

This clonotype came up a few times. The chain combines TRBV7-9 with TRBJ2-7; TRBD2 matches 13 bases. The CDR3 length is 19 residues. V dropped 3 bases and J dropped 3; count of bases not matched to a gene: 14. Germline CDR1 reads SEHNR; CDR2 reads FQNEAQ (reference sequence). The CDR3 reads CASSFSTSGTSGNIYEQYF. CDR3 DNA: TGTGCCAGCAGCTTTTCTACCTCCGGGACTAGCGGGAACATCTACGAGCAGTACTTC. The full variable domain, its missing parts supplied by reference TRBV7-9 and TRBJ2-7, is DTGVSQNPRHKITKRGQNVTFRCDPISEHNRLYWYRQTLGQGPEFLTYFQNEAQLEKSRLLSDRFSAERPKGSFSTLEIQRTEQGDSAMYLCASSFSTSGTSGNIYEQYFGPGTRLTVT.

This clonotype has just a few counts. This chain uses TRBV6-5 with TRBJ2-7; the match to TRBD1 covers 9 bases. V shed 2 bases and J 9 bases; nucleotides not matched to a gene: 20. CDR1 and CDR2 (germline): MNHEY, SVGAGI. The CDR3 contains 18 residues. In nucleotides, the CDR3 is TGTGCCAGCAGTTACCCGACGGGACAGGGTACATCTACGAGCTCGCAGTACTTC. It codes for CASSYPTGQGTSTSSQYF.

This clonotype was recorded at least ten times. The CDR3 coding sequence is TGTGCCAGCAGTTTCTTGTCCGGGACCGAGACTGAAGCTTTCTTT. It is translated as CASSFLSGTETEAFF. J is TRBJ1-1 and V is TRBV28, with a weak D call TRBD1 (5 bases). The length of the CDR3 is 15 residues. V shed 3 bases and J shed 5 bases, with 16 bases lying between them. CDR1 is MDHEN, CDR2 SYDVKM, per germline. Full variable domain (missing parts from reference TRBV28 and TRBJ1-1): DVKVTQSSRYLVKRTGEKVFLECVQDMDHENMFWYRQDPGLGLRLIYFSYDVKMKEKGDIPEGYSVSREKKERFSLILESASTNQTSMYLCASSFLSGTETEAFFGQGTRLTVV.